This TCR beta chain was captured in a study of long-term antiretroviral therapy in people with HIV. Broader study findings: Researchers lacked any data on ART adherence, viral resistance or therapy changes. Once patients were on ART, diversity went higher but still fell short of transplant donor controls. Dating from the mid-2000s to the late 2010s, the blood was possibly obtained under older ART regimens.

Survey-level resolution applied to immunoSEQ assay v3.0. Sequencing used immunoSEQ multiplex PCR; TCRdb keeps in-frame clones, though not all of them. The repertoire has tens of thousands of clones, 85% to 95% of them found once; the top ten carry around 7.8%. V trimming: 6 bases; J trimming: 0 bases; junction bases outside the gene matches: 6. Germline-derived CDR1 and CDR2 are SGHTA and FQGNSA. This CDR3 spans 15 amino acids. As for this clone: Its antigen is not known.

Every specimen held between about 0.85-10 million cryopreserved PBMC. These were thawed and washed before DNA extraction. Specimen: unsorted PBMCs, collected 4.4 years after starting antiretroviral therapy. The chain has TRBV7-2 and TRBJ2-7, with TRBD1 matching over 9 bases. This clonotype was obtained from a woman aged 45 to 65 with HIV. The CDR3 sequence: CASSSSGQGSYEQYF. DNA of the CDR3: TGTGCCAGCAGTTCCTCGGGACAGGGCTCCTACGAGCAGTACTTC.